This T cell receptor (beta chain) was found in a study of beta chain features in type 1 diabetes. Study context: All samples together contributed some 100,000,000 sorted cells for examination. Study results and caveats: There were fewer insertions and more deletions at the VDJ junctions of type 1 diabetes patients. For Type 1 diabetes patients, all four CD4+ subsets carried TCRB CDR3s that were moderately but significantly shorter. Naive, central memory and Treg TCRB repertoires appeared more alike in patients than in healthy donors.

Reverse transcription of all isolated RNA meant that expressed TCRB transcripts were sequenced. Produced via immunoSEQ multiplex PCR; TCRdb's table is partial and in-frame only. The profile shows around 600,000 clones, 12% of them singletons. Trimming took off 2 bases at V and 6 bases at J, with 12 bases between the two ends. Per the germline V gene, CDR1 is SNHLY and CDR2 is FYNNEI. The CDR3 has 14 amino acids. This clone was observed a few times. Its antigen is undetermined. J is TRBJ2-3 and V is TRBV2, with D perhaps matching TRBD2 (6 bases). The TCR comes from a man aged 25-45 years with type 1 diabetes. The sequenced sample was naive CD4+ T cells from blood. The chain's CDR3 is CASSEKGTRDTQYF. CDR3 in DNA: TGTGCCAGCAGTGAAAAGGGGACTCGGGATACGCAGTATTTT.